This TCR beta chain was sequenced during a study of blood T cells in healthy people across ages. Primers used in a second PCR of roughly 7 to 12 cycles were a sample-barcoded 5' primer and a J-beta primer mix. TCRdb independently ran MiXCR on the 5' RACE reads; one entry per CDR3 protein. The profile shows about 570,000 distinct CDR3 sequences, about 26% of them singletons. A word on this clonotype: No antigen is known for it.

Whole-study findings and limits: Unsorted PBMCs ruled out conclusive naive versus antigen-experienced comparison.

Trimming cost V 7 bases and J 2 bases; bases outside gene matches: 8. CDR3 length equals 16 residues. Germline V gene lookup returns CDR1 MDHEN and CDR2 SYDVKM. Another study also made use of these data, one on T cells of mothers and their children. That report notes: From each mother came over 8.5 million TCR beta CDR3 reads, and from each child came about 3 million.

The chain has TRBV28 and TRBJ1-6, with TRBD1 matching 7 bases. The receptor's source is a boy under 10 years old in good health. Sequenced input: blood. Here the CDR3 reads CASNSRQGAYNSPLHF. The CDR3, as DNA: TGTGCCAGCAATTCGAGACAGGGCGCCTATAATTCACCCCTCCACTTT.